The source of this T cell receptor (beta chain) is a study of cytotoxic CD8 clonotypes in ibrutinib-treated CLL. Using immunoSEQ multiplex PCR, the repertoire was profiled, and TCRdb retains in-frame clones only, with some absent. The sample carries over 250,000 clones, about 72% recorded once. Details on this clone: Its cognate antigen is unknown.

V lost 7 bases and J 1 base, leaving 10 bases between the germline ends. Per germline, CDR1 MGHRA and CDR2 YSYEKL. The CDR3 length is 13 residues. Study-wide points: An increase in clonality occurred at ibrutinib response, followed by a return toward baseline at progression. The study sampled sustained-remission and progressing patients at different times. Baseline-level clonality went beyond age-matched healthy donors and moved in step with circulating CD8+ T-cell counts.

The chain joins TRBV4-1 to TRBJ1-1, with a tentative D call TRBD1 (6 bases). The sequence was collected from a human donor with chronic lymphocytic leukemia. The source was PBMCs, collected at disease progression, from a patient treated with ibrutinib. The CDR3 protein is CASTTGSNTEAFF. DNA of the CDR3: TGCGCCAGCACCACAGGGTCGAACACTGAAGCTTTCTTT.